The 11 T cell receptor beta chains reported below all come from one sample, sequenced in a study of blood T cell repertoires in COVID-19. Assay used: immunoSEQ multiplex PCR; TCRdb lists only in-frame clones, some missing. The data show around 250,000 clones, approximately 81% seen once. The sample comprised PBMCs or T cells enriched from blood (not recorded which). Receptors were obtained from a woman between 50 and 59 years old who had been exposed to COVID-19.

V gene TRBV19 combines with J gene TRBJ2-3; 11 bases fit TRBD2. The CDR3 has 17 residues. V shed 4 bases, J shed 4 bases, and the junction held 10 bases outside the gene matches. Germline lookup yields CDR1 LNHDA and CDR2 SQIVND (reference sequence). In nucleotides, the CDR3 is TGTGCCAGTAGTAGTCAATCCTTGGGACTAGCGGCAGATACGCAGTATTTT. Its protein product is CASSSQSLGLAADTQYF.

A word on this clone: The same CDR3 arises from other DNA sequences in this sample as well. This chain uses TRBV7-2 with TRBJ2-2; D might be TRBD2 (7 bases). Germline V gene lookup returns CDR1 SGHTA and CDR2 FQGNSA. V was cut by 5 bases and J by 0 bases, with 13 bases left in between. This CDR3 contains 16 residues. The CDR3 region is CASSPRGGANTGELFF. CDR3 bases: TGTGCCAGCAGCCCGAGGGGGGGTGCGAACACCGGGGAGCTGTTTTTT. The full variable domain, rest sourced from reference TRBV7-2 and TRBJ2-2, is GAGVSQSPSNKVTEKGKDVELRCDPISGHTALYWYRQSLGQGLEFLIYFQGNSAPDKSGLPSDRFSAERTGGSVSTLTIQRTQQEDSAVYLCASSPRGGANTGELFFGEGSRLTVL.

The chain recombines TRBV19 with TRBJ2-7, with D tentatively TRBD2 (5 bases). V lost 6 bases and J lost 7, with 16 bases in between. The CDR3 sequence is 13 residues long. Germline values: CDR1 LNHDA, CDR2 SQIVND (reference sequence). CDR3 amino acids: CASRDRLSGEQYF. DNA of the CDR3: TGTGCCAGTAGGGATCGACTTTCGGGGGAGCAGTACTTC.

The rearrangement uses TRBV6-2 or TRBV6-3 and TRBJ2-7; D gene ambiguous. CDR1 MNHEY and CDR2 SVGEGT come from the germline V gene. The CDR3 runs to 13 residues. V was cut by 0 bases and J by 2 bases, with 5 bases left in between. The CDR3 is CASSYSSPYEQYF. CDR3 bases: TGTGCCAGCAGTTACTCGAGCCCCTACGAGCAGTACTTC.

This chain links TRBV18 with TRBJ1-1; a possible D gene is TRBD1 (5 bases). There are 14 residues in the CDR3. V dropped 6 bases and J dropped 0 bases, with 11 bases sitting between them. Looked up from germline, CDR1 is KGHSH and CDR2 is LQKENI. This CDR3 is CASSLRVVNTEAFF. CDR3 DNA: TGTGCCAGCTCCCTCAGGGTAGTGAACACTGAAGCTTTCTTT.

The gene calls are TRBV9 and TRBJ1-2, with 7 bases lining up with TRBD1. The V gene end was trimmed by 4 bases and the J gene end by 7 bases; junction bases not matched to a gene: 4. Germline V gene lookup returns CDR1 SGDLS and CDR2 YYNGEE. This CDR3 spans 12 amino acids. CDR3 sequence: CASSLTGSGYTF. The DNA for the CDR3 is TGTGCCAGCAGCTTGACAGGGTCTGGCTACACCTTC.

The chain combines TRBV7-9 with TRBJ1-4; tentatively, D is TRBD1 (5 bases). Germline values: CDR1 SEHNR, CDR2 FQNEAQ (reference sequence). The CDR3 sequence is 15 residues long. Trimming cost V 5 bases and J 0 bases, with 10 bases left between them. This CDR3 is CASSLTQATNEKLFF. The CDR3 bases are TGTGCCAGCAGCCTCACACAGGCAACTAATGAAAAACTGTTTTTT. Full variable domain (remainder filled in from reference TRBV7-9 and TRBJ1-4): DTGVSQNPRHKITKRGQNVTFRCDPISEHNRLYWYRQTLGQGPEFLTYFQNEAQLEKSRLLSDRFSAERPKGSFSTLEIQRTEQGDSAMYLCASSLTQATNEKLFFGSGTQLSVL.

The V and J genes are TRBV21-1 and TRBJ2-7; TRBD1 is the table's D call, not checked against the DNA. TRBV21-1 is termed a pseudogene. This CDR3 is built from 15 residues. CDR3 sequence: CASRGDRGESYEQYF. In nucleotides, the CDR3 is TGTGCCAGCAGGGGGGACAGGGGAGAGTCCTACGAGCAGTACTTC.

V gene TRBV19 combines with J gene TRBJ2-2; 7 nucleotides align to TRBD1. The J segment lost 3 bases and the V segment lost 6 bases, leaving 7 bases of the junction unmatched. CDR3 length: 15 residues. CDR1 is LNHDA and CDR2 is SQIVND in the germline V gene (reference sequence). The CDR3 DNA follows: TGTGCCAGTAGCCTGGGACAGAGTCACACCGGGGAGCTGTTTTTT. Residues: CASSLGQSHTGELFF.

The chain joins TRBV30 to TRBJ1-1; D ambiguous. The CDR3 consists of 11 residues. V was trimmed by 4 bases and J by 5 bases, leaving 8 bases between them. The V gene's germline CDR1 is GTSNPN and CDR2 SVGIG (reference sequence). The CDR3 protein is CAWTRVTEAFF. The CDR3 bases are TGTGCCTGGACTCGAGTAACTGAAGCTTTCTTT.

This clone was observed a few times. The V call is TRBV7-9, the J call TRBJ1-1, with 7 bases identical to TRBD1. Losses at the gene ends were 3 bases for V and 2 bases for J; bases not matched to a gene: 6. Per the germline V gene, CDR1 is SEHNR and CDR2 is FQNEAQ (reference sequence). The CDR3 is 15 amino acids. The DNA of the CDR3 is TGTGCCAGCAGCTTGGGACAGATCCTTAACACTGAAGCTTTCTTT. This translates into CASSLGQILNTEAFF. Filled out from reference TRBV7-9 and TRBJ1-1, the complete variable domain reads DTGVSQNPRHKITKRGQNVTFRCDPISEHNRLYWYRQTLGQGPEFLTYFQNEAQLEKSRLLSDRFSAERPKGSFSTLEIQRTEQGDSAMYLCASSLGQILNTEAFFGQGTRLTVV.